The 5 T cell receptor beta chains presented below share a single source sample, sequenced in a study of blood T cell repertoires in COVID-19. This table comes from immunoSEQ multiplex PCR, and its TCRdb copy is limited to in-frame clones, with some not included. The sample includes a few hundred thousand clones, around nine tenths of them seen just once. The specimen was PBMCs or T cells enriched from blood (not recorded which). The source is a woman in her thirties or forties who had recovered from COVID-19.

The V gene is TRBV3-1 (or the pseudogene TRBV3-2), the J gene TRBJ2-1; 8 bases are shared with TRBD2. CDR3 length equals 17 residues. V shed 4 bases and J 12 bases; nucleotides not matched to a gene: 20. Germline V gives CDR1 LGHDT, CDR2 YNNKEL (reference sequence). The CDR3 here is CASSPTPGRVNGRGQFF. DNA of the CDR3: TGTGCCAGCAGCCCGACACCGGGACGGGTCAACGGGAGGGGGCAGTTCTTC.

This sequence joins TRBV9 and TRBJ2-7; 10 bases line up with TRBD1. This CDR3 has 15 amino acids. CDR1 and CDR2 from the germline V gene are SGDLS and YYNGEE. Unmatched junction bases numbered 10, after V lost 3 bases and J lost 7 bases. The chain's CDR3 is CASSAQGQGRDEQYF. Written as DNA, the CDR3 is TGTGCCAGCAGCGCCCAGGGACAGGGGAGGGATGAGCAGTACTTC.

This clone has just a few counts. This chain joins TRBV4-2 and TRBJ1-1, with 7 nucleotides matching TRBD1. J gave up 5 bases and V 5 bases, and 8 bases lay outside the gene matches. The CDR3 has 14 amino acids. CDR1 LGHNA and CDR2 YNFKEQ come from the germline V gene. The CDR3 nucleotides read TGTGCCAGCAGCATCACCGGGACAGCGACTGAAGCTTTCTTT. As protein: CASSITGTATEAFF.

The genes are TRBV13 and TRBJ2-7, with 8 bases identical to TRBD2. The CDR3 contains 16 residues. V lost 4 bases and J lost 2; bases outside the gene matches: 10. In germline, CDR1 is PRHDT, CDR2 FYEKMQ (reference sequence). The CDR3 spells CASSSPRGGSTYEQYF. CDR3 DNA: TGTGCCAGCAGCTCCCCTCGGGGGGGATCGACCTACGAGCAGTACTTC.

CDR3 nucleotides: TGTGCCAGCAGCCAAACTAAGAATAATTCACCCCTCCACTTT. Protein sequence: CASSQTKNNSPLHF. The chain carries TRBV11-3 and TRBJ1-6; D unresolved. Per the germline V gene, CDR1 is SGHNT and CDR2 is YENEEA. Trimming left V 5 bases short and J 5 bases short, with 10 bases between. This CDR3 has 14 amino acids.